The sequence of this T cell receptor (beta chain) was determined in a study of T-cell reconstitution after alpha-beta-depleted transplantation in children. It was with unique molecular identifiers that the TCRbeta library was prepared. TCRdb redid the calling of the PCR reads with MiXCR, one entry per CDR3 protein. The data contain about 360,000 distinct CDR3 sequences, about an eighth of them seen just once; the ten biggest clones take up around 4.1%. This clonotype was counted at least ten times. The sequencing here drew on PBMCs, taken from the stem cell graft. The TCR was taken from a human donor who donated a stem cell graft to a child with Fanconi anemia.

The CDR3 here is CASSLGESLQETQYF. The CDR3 nucleotides read TGTGCCAGCAGTTTGGGCGAATCCCTCCAAGAGACCCAGTACTTC. The chain couples TRBV28 to TRBJ2-5; no clear D gene. Per the germline V gene, CDR1 is MDHEN and CDR2 is SYDVKM. The CDR3 is 15 amino acids. The V gene lost 3 bases and the J gene lost 1 base, with 12 bases spanning the gap.